Listed below are T cell receptor beta chains from one sample, sequenced in a study of shared clonotypes between healthy human individuals. Profiling relied on immunoSEQ multiplex PCR, and the TCRdb table lists in-frame clones only, not all of them. This table has roughly 700,000 clones, roughly 70% appearing once. Material for sequencing was memory CD4+ T cells sorted from blood. The receptors originated from a woman in her thirties in good health. CDR3s include the opening cysteine and the closing phenylalanine or tryptophan. Each record gives: CDR3 length, clone size, V gene, D gene, J gene, CDR3 protein, CDR3 DNA. D genes are given only for firm matches. Not all rows give a size; the values are once, few, many and, for expanded clones, a class.

14	many	TRBV25-1	-	TRBJ2-3	CASSEGQGTDTQYF	TGTGCCAGCAGTGAAGGGCAGGGCACAGATACGCAGTATTTT
11	-	TRBV28	-	TRBJ2-3	CASRGADTQYF	TGTGCCAGCAGGGGAGCAGATACGCAGTATTTT
17	-	TRBV28	TRBD2	TRBJ2-1	CASSFRLLAGEPNEQFF	TGTGCCAGCAGTTTTCGTCTTCTAGCGGGAGAACCCAATGAGCAGTTCTTC
16	-	TRBV5-4	TRBD1	TRBJ1-3	CASSSRTGPSGNTIYF	TGTGCCAGCAGCTCGCGGACAGGGCCCTCTGGAAACACCATATATTTT
15	-	TRBV2	TRBD1	TRBJ1-2	CASSERAGTGNGYTF	TGTGCCAGCAGTGAACGGGCTGGGACAGGGAATGGCTACACCTTC
14	once	TRBV7-9	-	TRBJ2-2	CASSSGLYTGELFF	TGTGCCAGCAGCTCGGGACTCTACACCGGGGAGCTGTTTTTT
14	-	TRBV16	-	TRBJ1-4	CASTQWQSNEKLFF	TGTGCCAGCACCCAGTGGCAGTCTAATGAAAAACTGTTTTTT
13	-	TRBV28	-	TRBJ2-5	CASSLARSETQYF	TGTGCCAGCAGTTTGGCTAGGTCTGAGACCCAGTACTTC
13	-	TRBV4-1	TRBD1	TRBJ1-4	CASSQTGQKKLFF	TGCGCCAGCAGCCAAACGGGACAGAAAAAACTGTTTTTT
14	-	TRBV6-5	TRBD2	TRBJ2-1	CASSLAGRQDEQFF	TGTGCCAGCAGTCTAGCGGGAAGGCAGGATGAGCAGTTCTTC
18	-	TRBV11-1	TRBD2	TRBJ2-2	CASCSSSQGLAGTGELFF	TGTGCCAGCTGCTCCTCCTCCCAGGGCCTAGCGGGAACCGGGGAGCTGTTTTTT
14	-	TRBV19	TRBD1	TRBJ2-1	CASSRHHRGYEQFF	TGTGCCAGTAGCCGACACCACAGGGGGTATGAGCAGTTCTTC
15	-	TRBV4-2	-	TRBJ1-4	CASSPRARDNEKLFF	TGTGCCAGCAGCCCCAGGGCCAGGGATAATGAAAAACTGTTTTTT
17	-	TRBV7-6	-	TRBJ2-1	CASSLEVGTIKSDEQFF	TGTGCCAGCAGCTTAGAGGTAGGGACGATCAAATCAGATGAGCAGTTCTTC
16	-	TRBV4-1	TRBD2	TRBJ2-1	CASSQRTRSSYNEQFF	TGCGCCAGCAGCCAGAGGACTAGATCGTCCTACAATGAGCAGTTCTTC
14	-	TRBV11-2	-	TRBJ1-1	CASSLSRGSTEAFF	TGTGCCAGCAGTCTAAGTCGGGGGAGCACTGAAGCTTTCTTT